This entry concerns a single T cell receptor beta chain. The authors extracted RNA and reverse transcribed it into cDNA as the sequencing template. This table comes from immunoSEQ multiplex PCR, and its TCRdb copy is limited to in-frame clones, with some not included. The table records 65,000 to 70,000 clones, 55% to 65% of them present only once. This entry belongs to a study of CD8+ T cells in alopecia areata. The overall study: Tofacitinib was taken orally by treated patients, and the dose was 5 to 10 mg twice daily.

Sequencing used CD8+ T cells sorted from blood, obtained at week 0. This sequence was found in a human donor with alopecia areata.

The CDR3 DNA reads as TGTGCCAGCACGGGCAGGGCGGATGGCTACACCTTC. Its translation: CASTGRADGYTF. The chain has TRBV2 and TRBJ1-2; a possible D gene is TRBD1 (5 bases). The length of the CDR3 is 12 residues. Per the germline V gene, CDR1 is SNHLY and CDR2 is FYNNEI. V was pared by 7 bases and J by 6 bases, with 12 bases between.